The 16 T cell receptor beta chains in this list originate from one sample, sequenced in a study of T-cell memory formation after mild COVID-19. TCRdb fed the 5' RACE reads into MiXCR, producing one record per CDR3 protein. This table has 120,000 or so distinct CDR3 sequences, approximately 6.3% appearing once. The sequenced sample consisted of PBMCs or a T cell subset sorted from them (not recorded which). These receptors were collected from an adult woman who had mild COVID-19 (a few samples of this study predate the infection). Cell type and time point are not known.

There are many counts of this clonotype. The genes are TRBV19 and TRBJ2-2; 10 nucleotides align to TRBD2. CDR3 size: 17 residues. CDR1 is LNHDA and CDR2 is SQIVND in the germline V gene (reference sequence). With 5 bases clipped from V and 1 base from J, the junction kept 7 bases outside the gene matches. The CDR3 region is CASSLKRTSGNTGELFF. CDR3 in DNA: TGTGCCAGTAGTCTGAAGAGGACTAGCGGGAACACCGGGGAGCTGTTTTTT.

This clonotype was detected ten times or more. The chain is built from TRBV7-8 and TRBJ2-1, with D unresolved. The germline V gene has CDR1 SGHVS and CDR2 FQNEAQ. This CDR3 spans 12 amino acids. Trimming removed 8 bases at V and 1 base at J, with 6 bases between. CDR3 nucleotide sequence: TGTGCCAGCTCGACTTCCTACAATGAGCAGTTCTTC. It translates to CASSTSYNEQFF. The full variable domain, with the rest looked up from reference TRBV7-8 and TRBJ2-1, is GAGVSQSPRYKVAKRGQDVALRCDPISGHVSLFWYQQALGQGPEFLTYFQNEAQLDKSGLPSDRFFAERPEGSVSTLKIQRTQQEDSAVYLCASSTSYNEQFFGPGTRLTVL.

This clonotype was seen a few times. The gene calls are TRBV7-2 and TRBJ1-1; TRBD1 might be the D (5 bases). Germline CDR1 is SGHTA and CDR2 is FQGNSA. Trimming pared 5 bases from V and 1 base from J, leaving 8 bases between. The CDR3 is 13 residues long. The CDR3 DNA reads as TGTGCCAGCAGCGCGGGACGGAACACTGAAGCTTTCTTT. Translated, it gives CASSAGRNTEAFF.

At least ten counts were recorded for this clonotype. The V call is TRBV6-6, the J call TRBJ2-7; 12 nucleotides line up with TRBD2. The V and J ends lost 2 bases and 2 bases, in that order; junction bases with no gene match: 13. CDR1 and CDR2 (germline): MNHNY, SVGAGI (reference sequence). The CDR3 has 19 amino acids. CDR3 nucleotide sequence: TGTGCCAGCAGTTACGCTCCCGGGACTAGCGGGTCTTTAACCTACGAGCAGTACTTC. Protein sequence: CASSYAPGTSGSLTYEQYF.

This clonotype was seen only a few times. V gene TRBV7-3 combines with J gene TRBJ1-6, with D perhaps TRBD1 (5 bases). The CDR3 is made up of 13 amino acids. V was clipped by 0 bases and J by 14 bases, with 11 bases between them. Germline loops: CDR1 SGHTA, CDR2 FQGTGA. The CDR3 nucleotides read TGTGCCAGCAGCTTAACCCCTGGGGGGTCCCTCCACTTT. As protein: CASSLTPGGSLHF.

This clonotype was seen a few times. The rearrangement uses TRBV4-2 and TRBJ2-7, with TRBD2 identical over 10 bases. This CDR3 has 16 amino acids. V dropped 0 bases and J dropped 6; count of bases not matched to a gene: 8. The germline CDR1 and CDR2 sequences are LGHNA and YNFKEQ. CDR3 sequence reads: CASSQEGTSDRLEQYF. The CDR3, as DNA: TGTGCCAGCAGCCAAGAAGGGACTAGCGATCGTCTCGAGCAGTACTTC.

This clonotype has just a few counts. This chain connects TRBV12-3 or TRBV12-4 to TRBJ2-3; tentatively, D is TRBD1 or TRBD2 (5 bases each). This CDR3 contains 19 residues. V lost 5 bases, J lost 2 bases, and 26 bases lay in between. Here the CDR3 DNA reads TGTGCCAGCAGTCAGAGGCTCGGGGCCTCACCAAAACTCACAGATACGCAGTATTTT. Its protein product is CASSQRLGASPKLTDTQYF.

A few counts support this clonotype. The J gene is TRBJ1-4, the V gene TRBV12-3 or TRBV12-4; no definite D call. Trimming pared 3 bases from V and 8 bases from J, leaving 10 bases between. This CDR3 is built from 13 residues. CDR3 loop: CASSFSDGEKLFF. The CDR3 nucleotides read TGTGCCAGCAGTTTCTCTGACGGGGAAAAACTGTTTTTT.

This clonotype was detected only a few times. This chain links TRBV4-1 with TRBJ1-2; 10 nucleotides line up with TRBD1. V lost 6 bases and J lost 9; bases outside the gene matches: 10. Germline V gene sequence: CDR1 MGHRA, CDR2 YSYEKL. The CDR3 totals 14 residues. This chain's CDR3 is CASSQTGGLLSYTF. DNA for the CDR3: TGCGCCAGCAGTCAGACAGGGGGCCTGCTTAGCTACACCTTC.

This clonotype was picked up many times. This chain links TRBV20-1 with TRBJ2-1, with a tentative D call TRBD2 (6 bases). CDR1 is DFQATT and CDR2 is SNEGSKA in the germline V gene (reference sequence). This CDR3 spans 15 amino acids. The V and J ends lost 2 bases and 0 bases respectively, with 11 bases between them. This CDR3 is CSARQRGTSYNEQFF. The DNA for the CDR3 is TGCAGTGCTAGACAACGGGGGACCTCCTACAATGAGCAGTTCTTC.

In this sample, this clonotype turned up many times. The rearrangement uses TRBV7-3 and TRBJ2-3; D uncertain. V lost 4 bases and J lost 1, with 6 bases in between. Germline V gene data show CDR1 as SGHTA and CDR2 as FQGTGA. The CDR3 has 13 amino acids. The CDR3, as DNA: TGTGCCAGCAGCTGGTCTGGCACAGATACGCAGTATTTT. Protein product: CASSWSGTDTQYF.

This clonotype appeared many times. V and J are TRBV5-1 and TRBJ1-1; unclear D gene. The germline gives CDR1 SGHRS, CDR2 YFSETQ. V was shortened by 0 bases and J by 3 bases, with 3 bases between the two germline ends. This CDR3 comprises 12 residues. The CDR3: CASSLGDTEAFF. The DNA of the CDR3 is TGCGCCAGCAGCTTGGGGGACACTGAAGCTTTCTTT.

This clonotype has a count of ten or more. The J gene is TRBJ2-3, the V gene TRBV20-1; TRBD1 aligns across 8 bases. The junction had 2 bases not matched to a gene; V was cut back by 8 bases and J by 1 base. The CDR3 consists of 12 residues. Germline lookup yields CDR1 DFQATT and CDR2 SNEGSKA (reference sequence). DNA of the CDR3: TGCAGTCCGGGACAGGGCACAGATACGCAGTATTTT. It codes for CSPGQGTDTQYF.

A few counts support this clonotype. The chain recombines TRBV7-9 with TRBJ2-1; TRBD2 matches at 13 bases. Germline assignment: CDR1 SEHNR and CDR2 FQNEAQ (reference sequence). V shed 5 bases and J 6 bases; nucleotides not matched to a gene: 7. The CDR3 sequence is 16 residues long. The CDR3 DNA follows: TGTGCCAGCAGCACCCGACTAGCGGGAGGCCCCAATGAGCAGTTCTTC. As protein: CASSTRLAGGPNEQFF.

Many counts were recorded for this clonotype. DNA for the CDR3: TGCGCCAGCAGCCAAAACTTACTAGCGGGAAGGAGGTACTTC. Its translation: CASSQNLLAGRRYF. V and J are TRBV4-3 and TRBJ2-5; 10 nucleotides match TRBD2. CDR3 length: 14 residues. V gave up 2 bases and J gave up 13 bases; unmatched junction bases: 10. Germline CDR1 and CDR2: LGHNA and YSLEER.

This clonotype was recorded at least ten times. This chain uses TRBV3-1 with TRBJ1-2; possibly TRBD1 for D (5 bases). V lost 11 bases to trimming and J lost 3 bases, with 13 bases between them. This CDR3 region has 12 residues. Germline V CDR1 and CDR2: LGHDT, YNNKEL (reference sequence). CDR3 sequence (DNA): TGTGCCGCCTCAGGGATTGACTATGGCTACACCTTC. It yields the protein CAASGIDYGYTF.